Listed below are T cell receptor beta chains from one sample, sequenced in a study of OX40 agonist ivuxolimab in advanced cancers. Sequencing used immunoSEQ multiplex PCR; TCRdb keeps in-frame clones, though not all of them. The table lists more than 85,000 clones, roughly nine tenths of them singletons, with 0.31% in the top ten. The sample in question was CD4+ or CD8+ T cells sorted from blood, obtained in a trial of the OX40 agonist ivuxolimab. Source of these receptors: an adult with an advanced solid tumor such as melanoma, head and neck, liver or kidney cancer. The CDR3 runs from the conserved cysteine through the conserved F or W. A D gene is named only where the DNA matches it firmly. The listing skips clone size in some rows; elsewhere it reads once, few, many or a size class.

v_call: TRBV7-9; d_call: -; clone_size: -; j_call: TRBJ2-7; cdr3_aa: CASSPRTSGAPYEQYF; cdr3_nt: TGTGCCAGCAGCCCACGTACTTCAGGGGCCCCCTACGAGCAGTACTTC
v_call: TRBV5-1; d_call: TRBD1; clone_size: -; j_call: TRBJ2-5; cdr3_aa: CASSSGTGGYQETQYF; cdr3_nt: TGCGCCAGCAGCTCCGGGACAGGGGGCTACCAAGAGACCCAGTACTTC
v_call: TRBV5-4; d_call: TRBD1; clone_size: -; j_call: TRBJ1-2; cdr3_aa: CASSAAGQGRRNYGYTF; cdr3_nt: TGTGCCAGCAGCGCGGCGGGACAGGGAAGACGAAACTATGGCTACACCTTC
v_call: TRBV6-4; d_call: TRBD2; clone_size: -; j_call: TRBJ2-3; cdr3_aa: CASSALAGVGTDTQYF; cdr3_nt: TGTGCCAGCAGCGCCCTAGCGGGAGTTGGCACAGATACGCAGTATTTT
v_call: TRBV28; d_call: -; clone_size: few; j_call: TRBJ2-7; cdr3_aa: CASSRGSYEQYF; cdr3_nt: TGTGCCAGCAGTCGCGGTTCCTACGAGCAGTACTTC
v_call: TRBV28; d_call: -; clone_size: -; j_call: TRBJ2-1; cdr3_aa: CASSSRRYNEQFF; cdr3_nt: TGTGCCAGCAGTTCCCGCAGATACAATGAGCAGTTCTTC
v_call: TRBV2; d_call: -; clone_size: -; j_call: TRBJ1-3; cdr3_aa: CASGRVPSSGNTIYF; cdr3_nt: TGTGCCAGCGGGAGGGTCCCGAGCTCGGGAAACACCATATATTTT
v_call: TRBV5-6; d_call: TRBD2; clone_size: -; j_call: TRBJ2-1; cdr3_aa: CASSLRGGRAEQFF; cdr3_nt: TGTGCCAGCAGCTTGAGGGGCGGGAGGGCTGAGCAGTTCTTC
v_call: TRBV15; d_call: -; clone_size: once; j_call: TRBJ1-1; cdr3_aa: CATSRVRLASEAFF; cdr3_nt: TGTGCCACCAGCAGAGTAAGGTTAGCTTCTGAAGCTTTCTTT
v_call: TRBV9; d_call: -; clone_size: once; j_call: TRBJ2-1; cdr3_aa: CASSVAGRAGYNEQFF; cdr3_nt: TGTGCCAGCAGCGTAGCGGGGCGGGCGGGCTACAATGAGCAGTTCTTC
v_call: TRBV27; d_call: TRBD1; clone_size: -; j_call: TRBJ1-5; cdr3_aa: CASSREGQGGQPQHF; cdr3_nt: TGTGCCAGCAGTCGGGAGGGACAGGGTGGTCAGCCCCAGCATTTT
v_call: TRBV5-8; d_call: -; clone_size: -; j_call: TRBJ1-2; cdr3_aa: CASSRANYGYTF; cdr3_nt: TGTGCCAGCAGCAGGGCCAACTATGGCTACACCTTC
v_call: TRBV11-2; d_call: -; clone_size: -; j_call: TRBJ1-4; cdr3_aa: CASSVGLRESEKLFF; cdr3_nt: TGTGCCAGCAGCGTCGGACTCCGGGAAAGCGAAAAACTGTTTTTT
v_call: TRBV2; d_call: -; clone_size: once; j_call: TRBJ2-2; cdr3_aa: CASIGLNTGELFF; cdr3_nt: TGTGCCAGCATTGGACTGAACACCGGGGAGCTGTTTTTT
v_call: TRBV28; d_call: -; clone_size: -; j_call: TRBJ1-2; cdr3_aa: CASTFAGGYTF; cdr3_nt: TGTGCCAGCACGTTCGCCGGGGGCTACACCTTC
v_call: TRBV27; d_call: -; clone_size: -; j_call: TRBJ1-2; cdr3_aa: CASRDTVGSGLEGYTF; cdr3_nt: TGTGCCAGCAGGGACACCGTTGGATCAGGGTTGGAGGGCTACACCTTC
v_call: TRBV5-5; d_call: -; clone_size: -; j_call: TRBJ1-2; cdr3_aa: CASSFGTSNYGYTF; cdr3_nt: TGTGCCAGCAGCTTCGGGACTTCTAACTATGGCTACACCTTC
v_call: TRBV15; d_call: TRBD2; clone_size: once; j_call: TRBJ2-7; cdr3_aa: CATSRSLGGELANEQYF; cdr3_nt: TGTGCCACCAGCAGATCCTTGGGGGGGGAGCTGGCTAACGAGCAGTACTTC